This T cell receptor (beta chain) was found in a study of naive and memory T cell subsets. An equimolar mix of two oligonucleotides served as the beta constant-region primer for TRBC1 and TRBC2. The ligated cDNA underwent four PCR rounds using SP2 and nested alpha and beta constant-region primers. The cDNA 3' end received a ligated single-stranded oligonucleotide carrying the SP2 primer and a 12-nucleotide UMI. TCRdb redid the calling of the UMI-ligation and nested PCR reads with MiXCR, one entry per CDR3 protein. The sample has tens of thousands of distinct CDR3 sequences, 9% seen once. This clonotype has just a few counts. Its target is unknown. Overnight CMV lysate stimulation of fresh PBMCs defined donor CMV status by CD4+ IFNgamma. Germline trimming cut 8 bases from V and 5 bases from J; bases unmatched to any gene: 10. The CDR3 runs 14 residues. Germline-derived CDR1 and CDR2 are MGHRA and YSYEKL.

General observations from the study: Naive repertoires, especially CD8, held a few larger clonotypes, possibly memory cells re-expressing CD45RA. Expression changes during T cell differentiation may affect RNA-based TCR counts.

The sequence was collected from a human donor in good health. Sequenced sample: naive CD8+ T cells from blood. The rearrangement joins TRBV4-1 to TRBJ2-5; TRBD1 aligns across 8 bases. The CDR3 protein is CASAQGATLETQYF. The CDR3 bases are TGCGCCAGCGCGCAGGGGGCGACCCTGGAGACCCAGTACTTC.